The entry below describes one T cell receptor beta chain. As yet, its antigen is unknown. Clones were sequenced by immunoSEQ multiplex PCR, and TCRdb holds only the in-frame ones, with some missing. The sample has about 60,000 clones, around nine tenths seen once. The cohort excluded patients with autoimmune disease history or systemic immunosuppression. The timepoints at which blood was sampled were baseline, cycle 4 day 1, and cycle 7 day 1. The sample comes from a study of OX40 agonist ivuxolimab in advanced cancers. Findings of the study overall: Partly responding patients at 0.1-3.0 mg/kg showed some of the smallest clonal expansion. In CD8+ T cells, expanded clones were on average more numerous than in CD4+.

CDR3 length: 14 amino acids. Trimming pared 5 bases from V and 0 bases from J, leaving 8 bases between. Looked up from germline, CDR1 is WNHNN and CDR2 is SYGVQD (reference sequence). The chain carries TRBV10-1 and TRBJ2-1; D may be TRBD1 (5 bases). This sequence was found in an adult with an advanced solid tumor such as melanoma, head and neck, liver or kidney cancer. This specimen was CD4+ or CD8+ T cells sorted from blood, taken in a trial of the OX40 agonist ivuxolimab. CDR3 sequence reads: CASSQGSSYNEQFF. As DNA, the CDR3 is TGCGCCAGCAGTCAGGGCAGCTCCTACAATGAGCAGTTCTTC.